A selection of T cell receptor beta chains follows, all from one sample in a study of PD-1 blockade in classical Hodgkin lymphoma. Repertoires were generated with immunoSEQ multiplex PCR, while TCRdb's copy carries only in-frame clones and drops some. The sample lists tens of thousands of clones, over 55% occurring once. The source was peripheral blood mononuclear cells (PBMCs), collected before the second cycle of nivolumab. The receptor set was obtained from a human donor with classical Hodgkin lymphoma. Both conserved end residues are part of each CDR3. D genes are given only for firm matches. A clone size is listed for some rows: how often the clone was seen (once, few, many), or a class if it is expanded.

>TRBJ2-7|NA|few|14|TRBV10-1
CASSDDYPRYEQYF
TGCGCCAGCAGTGACGACTACCCCCGCTACGAGCAGTACTTC
>TRBJ1-5|NA|NA|13|TRBV28
CASMGQNNQPQHF
TGTGCCAGCATGGGGCAAAACAATCAGCCCCAGCATTTT
>TRBJ2-3|NA|NA|15|TRBV7-8
CASSHLSQLTDTQYF
TGTGCCAGCAGCCACCTTAGCCAACTCACAGATACGCAGTATTTT
>TRBJ2-2|NA|NA|17|TRBV5-1
CASSSHREDFNTGELFF
TGCGCCAGCAGCTCACACAGGGAGGACTTTAACACCGGGGAGCTGTTTTTT
>TRBJ2-5|TRBD2|NA|16|TRBV5-1
CASSHIAGRAQETQYF
TGCGCCAGCAGTCACATAGCGGGGAGGGCTCAAGAGACCCAGTACTTC
>TRBJ1-2|NA|NA|13|TRBV2
CASSSNGRDGYTF
TGTGCCAGCAGTTCAAATGGGCGCGATGGCTACACCTTC
>TRBJ2-7|TRBD1|NA|15|TRBV9
CASSVGGTGNYEQYF
TGTGCCAGCAGCGTAGGTGGGACAGGGAACTACGAGCAGTACTTC
>TRBJ2-7|NA|NA|14|TRBV6-1
CASSRDDLSYEQYF
TGTGCCAGCAGCAGGGACGATTTGTCGTACGAGCAGTACTTC
>TRBJ1-3|NA|NA|15|TRBV27
CASSLREGAGNTIYF
TGTGCCAGCAGTCTCCGTGAGGGAGCGGGAAACACCATATATTTT
>TRBJ2-7|TRBD2|NA|20|TRBV7-8
CASSSPLIPGTSGGDYEQYF
TGTGCCAGCAGCTCCCCCCTAATCCCTGGGACTAGCGGGGGGGACTACGAGCAGTACTTC
>TRBJ2-6|NA|NA|18|TRBV23-1
CASSHFLFCLQGANVLTF
TGCGCCAGCAGTCATTTTTTATTTTGTCTACAAGGGGCCAACGTCCTGACTTTC
>TRBJ1-2|NA|NA|14|TRBV29-1
CSAHLSGFDYGYTF
TGCAGCGCCCACCTTTCAGGGTTCGACTATGGCTACACCTTC
>TRBJ2-1|TRBD1|NA|14|TRBV4-3
CASSRTGGLNEQFF
TGCGCCAGCAGCCGGACAGGGGGACTCAATGAGCAGTTCTTC
>TRBJ2-5|NA|NA|15|TRBV15
CATSRDLTPQETQYF
TGTGCCACCAGCAGAGATTTGACACCACAAGAGACCCAGTACTTC
>TRBJ2-3|NA|NA|16|TRBV19
CASSTSGGSQADTQYF
TGTGCCAGTAGTACGTCTGGGGGGAGTCAAGCAGATACGCAGTATTTT
>TRBJ2-1|TRBD1|few|13|TRBV29-1
CSVSRQGDNEQFF
TGCAGCGTTTCACGACAGGGGGACAATGAGCAGTTCTTC
>TRBJ2-7|NA|once|16|TRBV4-3
CASSQDLWQVSGEQYF
TGCGCCAGCAGCCAAGATCTTTGGCAGGTCTCCGGCGAGCAGTACTTC
>TRBJ2-3|TRBD2|NA|16|TRBV7-6
CASSTPGLESTDTQYF
TGTGCCAGCAGCACACCGGGACTAGAGAGCACAGATACGCAGTATTTT
>TRBJ1-2|NA|NA|18|TRBV5-1
CASSSGRGYDNTNYGYTF
TGCGCCAGCAGCTCAGGCAGGGGTTACGACAATACTAACTATGGCTACACCTTC
>TRBJ1-1|TRBD1|NA|16|TRBV5-1
CASSRAPTGINTEAFF
TGCGCCAGCAGCCGGGCACCGACAGGGATTAACACTGAAGCTTTCTTT
>TRBJ2-5|NA|NA|17|TRBV28
CASSSSRQGALQETQYF
TGTGCCAGCAGTTCTAGCCGGCAGGGTGCCCTCCAAGAGACCCAGTACTTC
>TRBJ2-2|NA|once|15|TRBV6-5
CASSPTGPTTGELFF
TGTGCCAGCAGCCCTACTGGGCCCACCACCGGGGAGCTGTTTTTT
>TRBJ2-1|NA|NA|15|TRBV11-3
CASSFSDSSYNEQFF
TGTGCCAGCAGCTTTTCAGATAGCTCCTACAATGAGCAGTTCTTC
>TRBJ2-7|TRBD1|NA|16|TRBV5-1
CASSFSEGTAFYEQYF
TGCGCCAGCAGCTTCTCCGAAGGGACAGCCTTCTACGAGCAGTACTTC
>TRBJ2-7|TRBD2|NA|16|TRBV14
CASSHRPGLAGSEQYF
TGTGCCAGCAGCCACAGACCGGGACTAGCGGGGTCCGAGCAGTACTTC
>TRBJ1-1|NA|NA|15|TRBV4-3
CASSQDLRGDTEAFF
TGCGCCAGCAGCCAAGATCTTCGGGGGGACACTGAAGCTTTCTTT
>TRBJ2-5|NA|NA|15|TRBV7-9
CASSFGVLAQETQYF
TGTGCCAGCAGCTTTGGAGTGCTAGCCCAAGAGACCCAGTACTTC
>TRBJ2-1|NA|NA|13|TRBV11-3
CASSLGEGGEQFF
TGTGCCAGCAGCTTGGGCGAAGGTGGTGAGCAGTTCTTC
>TRBJ2-3|NA|NA|14|TRBV29-1
CSYSWGVSTDTQYF
TGCAGCTATTCTTGGGGGGTCAGCACAGATACGCAGTATTTT
>TRBJ2-5|TRBD2|NA|16|TRBV19
CASSISAGGAWETQYF
TGTGCCAGTAGTATCTCGGCGGGAGGGGCTTGGGAGACCCAGTACTTC
>TRBJ1-1|NA|few|13|TRBV18
CASSPPSDTEAFF
TGTGCCAGCTCACCACCGTCGGACACTGAAGCTTTCTTT
>TRBJ2-2|NA|NA|16|TRBV2
CASSAFIGVSSGELFF
TGTGCCAGCAGTGCCTTTATAGGGGTATCATCCGGGGAGCTGTTTTTT
>TRBJ2-7|TRBD2|NA|15|TRBV30
CAWSSSGGSSYEQYF
TGTGCCTGGAGTTCGTCGGGGGGTAGCTCCTACGAGCAGTACTTC
>TRBJ2-3|TRBD2|NA|18|TRBV2
CASSALAGAFGSTDTQYF
TGTGCCAGCAGTGCTCTAGCGGGGGCGTTTGGTAGCACAGATACGCAGTATTTT
>TRBJ2-3|NA|few|16|TRBV11-2
CASSLDPRRHTDTQYF
TGTGCCAGCAGCTTAGATCCCAGGCGCCACACAGATACGCAGTATTTT
>TRBJ1-3|TRBD1|NA|15|TRBV19
CASSRTGGSGNTIYF
TGTGCCAGTAGCCGAACAGGGGGTTCTGGAAACACCATATATTTT
>TRBJ2-7|NA|NA|16|TRBV4-1
CASSQQDLLLSYEQYF
TGCGCCAGCAGCCAACAGGACCTCCTTTTATCCTACGAGCAGTACTTC
>TRBJ1-2|NA|NA|14|TRBV13
CASSLVARTYGYTF
TGTGCCAGCAGCTTAGTAGCCAGGACATATGGCTACACCTTC
>TRBJ2-3|NA|NA|16|TRBV5-1
CASSLGARSNTDTQYF
TGCGCCAGCAGCTTGGGGGCTAGGTCTAACACAGATACGCAGTATTTT
>TRBJ2-1|NA|NA|15|TRBV2
CASSQPLASNNEQFF
TGTGCCAGCAGTCAGCCACTAGCCTCGAACAATGAGCAGTTCTTC
>TRBJ2-7|NA|medium-sized|14|TRBV27
CASSSGVRVYEQYF
TGTGCCAGCAGTTCGGGGGTGAGGGTATACGAGCAGTACTTC
>TRBJ1-6|NA|NA|17|TRBV7-9
CASSLVPDSSYNSPLHF
TGTGCCAGCAGCTTAGTACCGGACAGCTCCTATAATTCACCCCTCCACTTT
>TRBJ2-5|NA|NA|13|TRBV18
CASSPPGLETQYF
TGTGCCAGCTCACCACCAGGGCTAGAGACCCAGTACTTC
>TRBJ1-1|NA|NA|12|TRBV11-2
CASTGWGTEAFF
TGTGCCAGTACAGGGTGGGGAACTGAAGCTTTCTTT
>TRBJ1-1|NA|NA|12|TRBV19
CASRRGQTEAFF
TGTGCCAGTAGAAGAGGACAGACTGAAGCTTTCTTT
>TRBJ1-5|NA|NA|15|TRBV7-2
CASSLGSRGKQPQHF
TGTGCCAGCAGCTTAGGTTCGCGGGGGAAACAGCCCCAGCATTTT
>TRBJ1-6|NA|few|15|TRBV5-5
CASSKNRAEDSPLHF
TGTGCCAGCAGCAAAAACAGGGCCGAGGATTCACCCCTCCACTTT
>TRBJ2-5|NA|NA|14|TRBV10-3
CASNSGANQETQYF
TGTGCCTCAAACTCGGGGGCGAACCAAGAGACCCAGTACTTC
>TRBJ2-7|NA|NA|15|TRBV19
CASSISGRFSYEQYF
TGTGCCAGTAGTATCTCGGGCAGGTTCTCCTACGAGCAGTACTTC
>TRBJ2-1|TRBD2|NA|14|TRBV14
CASSLAGGADEQFF
TGTGCCAGCAGTCTCGCGGGGGGAGCTGATGAGCAGTTCTTC